This T cell receptor beta chain was identified during a study of T cell responses to AZD1222 COVID-19 vaccine. Study observations and caveats: Within unmutated variant regions lay the reported targets of nearly half of spike-specific TCRs. Among those given AZD1222, only 5 to 7 were seropositive at baseline. Spike-specific TCR breadth and depth both grew after two AZD1222 doses.

TCRdb's copy holds only in-frame clones and misses some; the assay was immunoSEQ multiplex PCR. The sample carries some 130,000 clones, approximately 92% recorded once. Regarding this clone: Its matching antigen is unknown.

CDR3 length equals 15 residues. This TCR came from an adult who received the AZD1222 COVID-19 vaccine. This chain links TRBV1 with TRBJ1-1. TRBV1 has pseudogene status. Specimen: peripheral blood, collected 28 days after the second AZD1222 dose. The CDR3: CTSSQVPGRNTEAFF. The DNA for the CDR3 is TGCACCAGCAGCCAAGTACCAGGGAGGAACACTGAAGCTTTCTTT.